The 18 T cell receptor beta chains below were found in one sample sequenced in a study of cytomegalovirus exposure and HLA in healthy donors. TCRdb's copy holds only in-frame clones and misses some; the assay was immunoSEQ multiplex PCR. The sample contains some 150,000 clones, around nine tenths of which appear only once. The sequenced material came from PBMCs. The source is a woman between 18 and 29 years old in good health and CMV-seropositive.

The chain carries TRBV11-3 and TRBJ2-1; D uncertain. The CDR3 is 13 residues long. Germline loops: CDR1 SGHNT, CDR2 YENEEA. Trimming removed 3 bases from V and 9 bases from J, with 12 bases in between. CDR3 amino acids: CASSLFLPSEQFF. The DNA of the CDR3 is TGTGCCAGCAGCTTGTTCCTTCCTAGTGAGCAGTTCTTC. Full variable domain (missing parts from reference TRBV11-3 and TRBJ2-1): EAGVVQSPRYKIIEKKQPVAFWCNPISGHNTLYWYLQNLGQGPELLIRYENEEAVDDSQLPKDRFSAERLKGVDSTLKIQPAELGDSAVYLCASSLFLPSEQFFGPGTRLTVL.

This clone was detected a few times. The chain combines TRBV13 with TRBJ2-7; a possible D gene is TRBD2 (5 bases). The V gene lost 5 bases and the J gene lost 2 bases, with 13 bases spanning the gap. This CDR3 comprises 14 residues. Germline assignment: CDR1 PRHDT and CDR2 FYEKMQ (reference sequence). The CDR3 here is CASSNRGLPYEQYF. CDR3 nucleotides: TGTGCCAGCAGCAATCGAGGGCTACCCTACGAGCAGTACTTC.

The chain links TRBV28 to TRBJ1-1; no reliable D call. Germline lookup yields CDR1 MDHEN and CDR2 SYDVKM. The CDR3 has 13 residues. V lost 4 bases and J 3 bases, leaving 9 bases between the germline ends. CDR3 amino acids: CASSWSLYTEAFF. CDR3 DNA: TGTGCCAGCAGTTGGAGTTTGTACACTGAAGCTTTCTTT.

The chain has TRBV5-6 and TRBJ2-7; 7 bases are shared with TRBD1. Trimming cost V 7 bases and J 0 bases; bases outside gene matches: 10. The CDR3 totals 15 residues. In germline, CDR1 is SGHDT, CDR2 YYEEEE. As DNA, the CDR3 is TGTGCCAGCGAACGGACAGGAGTCACCTCCTACGAGCAGTACTTC. This gives the protein CASERTGVTSYEQYF.

The chain has TRBV2 and TRBJ2-6; no firm D call. Trimming removed 7 bases from V and 0 bases from J, with 7 bases in between. The CDR3 is made up of 14 amino acids. Germline V gene lookup returns CDR1 SNHLY and CDR2 FYNNEI. The CDR3 DNA sequence: TGTGCCAGCAATAGATACTCTGGGGCCAACGTCCTGACTTTC. It codes for CASNRYSGANVLTF. The entire variable domain, with the rest obtained from reference TRBV2 and TRBJ2-6, is as follows: EPEVTQTPSHQVTQMGQEVILRCVPISNHLYFYWYRQILGQKVEFLVSFYNNEISEKSEIFDDQFSVERPDGSNFTLKIRSTKLEDSAMYFCASNRYSGANVLTFGAGSRLTVL.

This clone was recorded once. One end of the junction does not line up with germline, which may come from a read error. The rearrangement links TRBV29-1 to TRBJ1-1; 10 nucleotides align to TRBD1. The CDR3 length is 8 residues. Germline lookup yields CDR1 SQVTM and CDR2 ANQGSEA. The CDR3 here is CSGSGQGF. The DNA for the CDR3 is TGCAGCGGTTCGGGACAGGGGTTT.

This rearrangement joins TRBV19 to TRBJ2-2; 7 positions match TRBD1. The CDR3 consists of 13 residues. Germline lookup yields CDR1 LNHDA and CDR2 SQIVND (reference sequence). Trimming took 10 bases from V and 5 from J; bases not matched to a gene: 7. The DNA of the CDR3 is TGTGCCACGAGACAGGGAGTGACCGGGGAGCTGTTTTTT. Its translation is CATRQGVTGELFF. Complete variable domain (other parts from reference TRBV19 and TRBJ2-2): DGGITQSPKYLFRKEGQNVTLSCEQNLNHDAMYWYRQDPGQGLRLIYYSQIVNDFQKGDIAEGYSVSREKKESFPLTVTSAQKNPTAFYLCATRQGVTGELFFGEGSRLTVL.

The rearrangement links TRBV4-1 to TRBJ2-3, with 9 positions matching TRBD2. The germline V gene encodes CDR1 MGHRA and CDR2 YSYEKL. This CDR3 has 17 residues. The V segment lost 0 bases and the J segment 3 bases; nucleotides outside the gene matches: 7. The CDR3 region has the DNA TGCGCCAGCAGCCAAGATTCGCTAGCGGGGAGTACAGATACGCAGTATTTT. Its translation: CASSQDSLAGSTDTQYF.

The chain couples TRBV18 to TRBJ2-2, with 8 positions matching TRBD2. The CDR3 is 16 amino acids. Unmatched junction bases numbered 11, after V lost 4 bases and J lost 7 bases. Germline CDR1 and CDR2: KGHSH and LQKENI. The CDR3 loop is CASSLIPGLGIGELFF. CDR3 nucleotides: TGTGCCAGCTCACTCATTCCGGGACTAGGAATCGGGGAGCTGTTTTTT. Full variable domain (outside the CDR3, taken from reference TRBV18 and TRBJ2-2): NAGVMQNPRHLVRRRGQEARLRCSPMKGHSHVYWYRQLPEEGLKFMVYLQKENIIDESGMPKERFSAEFPKEGPSILRIQQVVRGDSAAYFCASSLIPGLGIGELFFGEGSRLTVL.

The chain joins TRBV29-1 to TRBJ2-2; 8 positions agree with TRBD2. CDR1 and CDR2 from the germline V gene are SQVTM and ANQGSEA. Trimming at V came to 7 bases and at J to 4 bases, leaving 8 bases not matched to a gene. This CDR3 region has 14 residues. CDR3 in amino acids: CSAFLAGFTGELFF. The CDR3 DNA is TGCAGCGCGTTTCTAGCGGGTTTCACCGGGGAGCTGTTTTTT.

The V call is TRBV28, the J call TRBJ2-1; 8 positions agree with TRBD2. CDR1 and CDR2 (germline): MDHEN, SYDVKM. V gave up 5 bases and J gave up 7 bases; unmatched junction bases: 13. The CDR3 contains 16 residues. The CDR3 region has the DNA TGTGCCAGCAGTGCAATTGGGACTAGGAAAGGGAATGAGCAGTTCTTC. Protein sequence: CASSAIGTRKGNEQFF.

This chain connects TRBV5-6 to TRBJ2-7; 9 bases are shared with TRBD1. The CDR3 is made up of 15 amino acids. CDR1 is SGHDT and CDR2 is YYEEEE in the germline V gene. V was pared by 5 bases and J by 6 bases, with 12 bases of the junction left unmatched. CDR3 nucleotide sequence: TGTGCCAGCAGAAGTCCGGGACAGGGCGTTTCCGAGCAGTACTTC. It codes for CASRSPGQGVSEQYF.

Written as DNA, the CDR3 is TGTGCCAGCAGCCAAGATTCCAGGTACGAGCAGTACTTC. It codes for CASSQDSRYEQYF. The J gene is TRBJ2-7, the V gene TRBV4-2; D ambiguous. The germline CDR1 and CDR2 sequences are LGHNA and YNFKEQ. V shed 0 bases and J shed 4 bases, with 7 bases lying between them. The CDR3 is 13 amino acids.

The V and J genes are TRBV5-1 and TRBJ2-3; 7 bases are a match to TRBD2. V was pared by 4 bases and J by 4 bases, with 12 bases of the junction left unmatched. CDR1 is SGHRS, CDR2 YFSETQ, per germline. CDR3 length equals 16 residues. Here the CDR3 DNA reads TGCGCCAGCAGCCGTCGGGCGGCGGGAGTTTCAGATACGCAGTATTTT. Protein: CASSRRAAGVSDTQYF.

This chain's CDR3 is CASSPGLARSYEQYF. In DNA, the CDR3 is TGTGCCAGTAGCCCGGGACTAGCAAGATCCTACGAGCAGTACTTC. The chain uses TRBV19 and TRBJ2-7, with 9 bases fitting TRBD2. Germline assignment: CDR1 LNHDA and CDR2 SQIVND (reference sequence). V was clipped by 6 bases and J by 1 base; unmatched bases: 7. This CDR3 spans 15 amino acids.

With regard to this clone: Other DNA sequences from this sample encode an identical CDR3 as well. The chain uses TRBV7-2 and TRBJ2-7, with a weak D call TRBD1 (5 bases). Trimming left V 2 bases short and J 3 bases short, with 8 bases between. Germline CDR1 SGHTA, CDR2 FQGNSA. This CDR3 spans 13 amino acids. The CDR3 coding sequence is TGTGCCAGCAGCTTACGTAGGGGCTACGAGCAGTACTTC. Translating gives CASSLRRGYEQYF.

This sequence joins TRBV2 and TRBJ2-5; D uncertain. Germline assignment: CDR1 SNHLY and CDR2 FYNNEI. V dropped 4 bases and J dropped 5 bases, with 11 bases sitting between them. There are 13 residues in the CDR3. Here the CDR3 reads CASSAGRLETQYF. CDR3 bases: TGTGCCAGCAGTGCTGGCCGTCTTGAGACCCAGTACTTC. The full variable domain, its missing parts supplied by reference TRBV2 and TRBJ2-5, is EPEVTQTPSHQVTQMGQEVILRCVPISNHLYFYWYRQILGQKVEFLVSFYNNEISEKSEIFDDQFSVERPDGSNFTLKIRSTKLEDSAMYFCASSAGRLETQYFGPGTRLLVL.

This sequence joins TRBV27 and TRBJ2-2; 10 nucleotides line up with TRBD1. This CDR3 region has 15 residues. After removal of 7 bases from V and 3 bases from J, the junction contained 5 bases not matched to a gene. Germline V gives CDR1 MNHEY, CDR2 SMNVEV (reference sequence). CDR3 bases: TGTGCCAGCATCGGGGGGACAGGGGACACCGGGGAGCTGTTTTTT. Its protein is CASIGGTGDTGELFF.